This T cell receptor beta chain originates from a study of T cell responses to AZD1222 COVID-19 vaccine. Whole-study results and caveats: Mapped onto spike, vaccine-associated CD4 TCRs spanned it and were dominant at 160-218 and 743-854. Clonal diversity was possibly underestimated, and white British individuals and females predominated among donors.

Notes on this clone: No antigen is known for it.

Libraries were prepared by immunoSEQ multiplex PCR; TCRdb keeps only in-frame clonotypes and omits some of them. The sample shows tens of thousands of clones, approximately 90% of them seen only once. Both about-4-week and about-12-week second-dose recipients were combined. CDR3 length: 16 residues. The germline V gene encodes CDR1 KGHSH and CDR2 LQKENI. The V gene end was trimmed by 3 bases and the J gene end by 7 bases; junction bases not matched to a gene: 11. The sequence came from an adult who received the AZD1222 COVID-19 vaccine. Material: peripheral blood, obtained 28 days after the second AZD1222 dose. This chain joins TRBV18 and TRBJ1-4; 7 nucleotides agree with TRBD1. CDR3 amino acids: CASSPSQQGLVEKLFF. The CDR3 bases are TGTGCCAGCTCACCCTCTCAACAGGGGCTAGTTGAAAAACTGTTTTTT.